The 18 T cell receptor beta chains reported below all come from one sample, sequenced in a study of CD8+CD57+ T cells in acquired aplastic anemia. Genomic DNA, the template, was used for profiling of the TCR beta VDJ and CDR3. TCRdb analysed the reads with MiXCR anew, one entry per CDR3 protein. Altogether about 58,000 distinct CDR3 sequences are present, roughly three fifths being singletons, with the ten largest covering approximately 15%. Sequencing was done on patients that had shown CD8+CD57+ cell expansion by flow cytometry. The sequenced material came from sorted CD4+, CD8+, or CD8+CD57+ T cells (not recorded which) from PBMCs. Source of these receptors: a human donor with aplastic anemia.

This clonotype was seen many times. V usage is TRBV27 and J usage is TRBJ1-2; D is uncertain. The germline V gene has CDR1 MNHEY and CDR2 SMNVEV (reference sequence). The CDR3 is 13 amino acids. V was cut by 6 bases and J by 5 bases, with 13 bases left in between. The CDR3 spells CASSGGGLYGYTF. Here the CDR3 DNA reads TGTGCCAGCAGCGGAGGAGGGCTTTATGGCTACACCTTC.

In DNA, the CDR3 is TGTGCCACCAGTGACTCCGGACTAGCAGTGGAGACCCAGTACTTC. It translates to CATSDSGLAVETQYF. V gene TRBV24-1 combines with J gene TRBJ2-5; 8 nucleotides match TRBD2. J was trimmed by 5 bases and V by 4 bases; bases with no gene match: 8. The CDR3 totals 15 residues. Germline CDR1 reads KGHDR; CDR2 reads SFDVKD.

Comment on this clonotype: As the CDR3 is not closed by the conserved phenylalanine or tryptophan, this likely results from a read error. The chain carries TRBV7-6 and TRBJ2-1; D is perhaps TRBD2 (6 bases). The CDR3 extends over 15 amino acids. Between the trimmed V and J ends, which lost 1 base and 4 bases, there was a span of 11 bases. Germline assignment: CDR1 SGHVS and CDR2 FNYEAQ. The CDR3 spells CASSLVAGTYNEQFS. The CDR3, as DNA: TGTGCCAGCAGCTTAGTGGCGGGGACTTACAATGAGCAGTTCTCC.

This chain's CDR3 is CASSYRWDRGINTEAFF. DNA for the CDR3: TGTGCCAGCAGTTACCGTTGGGACAGGGGGATCAACACTGAAGCTTTCTTT. The V and J genes are TRBV6-5 and TRBJ1-1, with 11 bases matching TRBD1. From germline, CDR1 is MNHEY and CDR2 SVGAGI. V lost 2 bases to trimming and J lost 2 bases; unmatched junction nucleotides: 7. This CDR3 has 17 residues.

Points on this clonotype: At one boundary the junction diverges from the germline segment, which might be a read error. The rearrangement joins TRBV15 to TRBJ1-4, with D possibly TRBD1 on 6 matching bases. Germline assignment: CDR1 LNHNV and CDR2 YYDKDF (reference sequence). The length of the CDR3 is 16 residues. CDR3 nucleotide sequence: TGTGCCACCAGCAGAGGGACGGACAGTGGTGGCGAAAAACTGTTCTTT. This gives the protein CATSRGTDSGGEKLFF.

The chain links TRBV19 to TRBJ2-7; 10 bases align to TRBD2. With V trimmed by 5 bases and J by 0 bases, 4 bases remained unmatched. CDR3 size: 15 residues. CDR1 and CDR2 from the germline V gene are LNHDA and SQIVND (reference sequence). CDR3: CASSELAGSSYEQYF. The CDR3 DNA reads as TGTGCCAGTAGTGAACTAGCGGGAAGCTCCTACGAGCAGTACTTC.

The V and J genes are TRBV25-1 and TRBJ1-6; the D is unclear. The CDR3 has 13 amino acids. The V gene lost 3 bases and the J gene lost 7 bases, with 7 bases spanning the gap. Per the germline V gene, CDR1 is MGHDK and CDR2 is SYGVNS. The CDR3 loop is CASSDLGNSPLHF. The CDR3 coding sequence is TGTGCCAGCAGTGATTTGGGGAATTCACCCCTCCACTTT.

This clonotype was counted at least ten times. The chain links TRBV12-3 or TRBV12-4 to TRBJ2-6, with D maybe TRBD2 (6 bases). Trimming took off 6 bases at V and 2 bases at J, with 11 bases between the two ends. This CDR3 contains 15 residues. The CDR3 is CASRRGATGANVLTF. Written as DNA, the CDR3 is TGTGCCAGCAGGCGCGGGGCAACTGGGGCCAACGTCCTGACTTTC.

This chain uses TRBV29-1 with TRBJ2-3; 14 bases line up with TRBD2. The CDR3 spans 17 residues. CDR1 is SQVTM, CDR2 ANQGSEA, per germline. Trimming removed 4 bases from V and 3 bases from J; junction bases left unmatched: 9. The CDR3 loop reads CSVGGLAGGFATDTQYF. Written as DNA, the CDR3 is TGCAGCGTTGGAGGACTAGCGGGAGGTTTTGCGACAGATACGCAGTATTTT.

There are many counts of this clonotype. The chain combines TRBV20-1 with TRBJ2-3, with D unresolved. The CDR3 is 14 amino acids. Germline values: CDR1 DFQATT, CDR2 SNEGSKA (reference sequence). V shed 0 bases and J shed 3 bases, with 10 bases lying between them. In nucleotides, the CDR3 is TGCAGTGCTAGAGAGGGGTTCGAGACAGATACGCAGTATTTT. It codes for CSAREGFETDTQYF.

This clonotype was detected ten times or more. This rearrangement joins TRBV5-8 to TRBJ1-5; D is uncertain. The ends were cut back, 4 bases at V and 5 bases at J, with 10 bases in the middle. CDR3 length equals 13 residues. Germline values: CDR1 SGHTS, CDR2 YDEGEE. In nucleotides, the CDR3 is TGTGCCAGCAGCCTAGGACCTTATCAGCCCCAGCATTTT. Its protein is CASSLGPYQPQHF.

CDR3 in amino acids: CATSDSSQPQHF. CDR3 nucleotide sequence: TGTGCCACCAGTGACAGTAGTCAGCCCCAGCATTTT. The chain employs TRBV24-1 and TRBJ1-5, with D unresolved. CDR3 size: 12 residues. The germline V gene encodes CDR1 KGHDR and CDR2 SFDVKD. Trimming took 4 bases from V and 6 from J, leaving 6 bases between them.

The V call is TRBV9, the J call TRBJ2-5; 10 bases are shared with TRBD1. Trimming at V came to 3 bases and at J to 5 bases, leaving 4 bases not matched to a gene. This CDR3 has 14 amino acids. Germline V gene sequence: CDR1 SGDLS, CDR2 YYNGEE. The CDR3 coding sequence is TGTGCCAGCAGCGGGGACAGGGGCTGGGAGACCCAGTACTTC. It translates to CASSGDRGWETQYF.

CDR3 loop: CASSPGQYNEQFF. The CDR3 bases are TGCGCCAGCAGCCCGGGACAGTACAATGAGCAGTTCTTC. The chain is built from TRBV4-1 and TRBJ2-1, with 7 bases that match TRBD1. The CDR3 sequence is 13 residues long. Germline assignment: CDR1 MGHRA and CDR2 YSYEKL. V dropped 4 bases and J dropped 4; count of bases not matched to a gene: 1.

This clonotype was detected only a few times. This sequence joins TRBV15 and TRBJ2-5; D is undetermined. This CDR3 spans 11 amino acids. The germline CDR1 and CDR2 sequences are LNHNV and YYDKDF (reference sequence). Trimming took off 1 base at V and 7 bases at J, with 4 bases between the two ends. The CDR3: CATSRVGTQYF. The CDR3 coding sequence is TGTGCCACCAGCAGAGTCGGGACCCAGTACTTC.

This chain uses TRBV7-8 with TRBJ2-7, with TRBD1 matching 7 bases. V lost 6 bases, J lost 7 bases, and 9 bases stayed unmatched. The germline V gene has CDR1 SGHVS and CDR2 FQNEAQ. This CDR3 has 13 amino acids. Here the CDR3 reads CASSYLTGWEQYF. CDR3 DNA: TGTGCCAGCAGTTACTTGACAGGGTGGGAGCAGTACTTC.

The genes are TRBV24-1 and TRBJ2-3, with 7 bases lining up with TRBD2. V lost 0 bases and J lost 2; bases outside the gene matches: 4. Germline CDR1 reads KGHDR; CDR2 reads SFDVKD. CDR3 length equals 16 residues. This chain's CDR3 is CATSDLRLADTDTQYF. DNA for the CDR3: TGTGCCACCAGTGATTTGCGACTAGCAGACACAGATACGCAGTATTTT.

This clonotype was seen repeatedly, ten times or more. J is TRBJ1-1 and V is TRBV6-1; D not resolved. Germline CDR1 reads MNHNS; CDR2 reads SASEGT. The CDR3 contains 14 residues. The V end was cut by 3 bases, the J end by 4 bases, with 12 bases between. Written as DNA, the CDR3 is TGTGCCAGCAGTGAGGAGGGCTGGATCACTGAAGCTTTCTTT. It specifies CASSEEGWITEAFF.